The T cell receptor beta chain under discussion was sequenced for a study of T cells in Graves' hyperthyroidism and ophthalmopathy. Regarding the study as a whole: Ophthalmopathy could be told apart from stable hyperthyroidism with a 13 V-J model.

TCR beta CDR3 region amplification was performed from RNA transcripts. Researchers ran a first-round RT-PCR on the TCR CDR3 using the HTBI primer set. TCRdb re-called the multiplex PCR reads through MiXCR, storing one row per CDR3 protein. The sample contains hundreds of thousands of distinct CDR3 sequences, around 38% of which appear only once. Germline assignment: CDR1 SEHNR and CDR2 FQNEAQ (reference sequence). The V and J ends lost 4 bases and 2 bases respectively, with 11 bases between them. The CDR3 is 14 residues long. This clonotype was counted many times. What it binds is not known. This chain joins TRBV7-9 and TRBJ2-5; the D gene is possibly TRBD2 (6 bases). The sample comprised blood. This receptor was obtained from a man younger than 35 with Graves' hyperthyroidism. DNA of the CDR3: TGTGCCAGCAGCTCCCGGGGGATACAAGAGACCCAGTACTTC. The encoded protein is CASSSRGIQETQYF.